The next 4 T cell receptor beta chains were all read from a single sample in a study of Tregs in tolerant kidney transplant recipients. The data were produced by immunoSEQ multiplex PCR, yet TCRdb's version contains in-frame clones alone and is incomplete. The data hold fewer than 45,000 clones, with around 95% observed a single time. These receptors are not linked to any known antigen. Sequenced: Tregs from blood cultured with allogeneic cells. The receptors stem from a human donor in good health.

The gene calls are TRBV6-1 and TRBJ2-7; 9 bases are shared with TRBD1. CDR3 length equals 15 residues. The J segment lost 3 bases and the V segment lost 3 bases, leaving 6 bases of the junction unmatched. The germline V gene encodes CDR1 MNHNS and CDR2 SASEGT. The CDR3: CASSDRDRAGYEQYF. The CDR3 DNA is TGTGCCAGCAGTGATAGGGACAGGGCGGGCTACGAGCAGTACTTC.

The chain combines TRBV6-6 with TRBJ2-7; TRBD2 agrees at 9 bases. V gave up 4 bases and J gave up 2 bases; unmatched junction bases: 3. Germline V gene data show CDR1 as MNHNY and CDR2 as SVGAGI (reference sequence). The CDR3 consists of 14 residues. The CDR3 here is CASSWTSATYEQYF. Written as DNA, the CDR3 is TGTGCCAGCAGTTGGACTAGCGCGACCTACGAGCAGTACTTC.

The gene calls are TRBV5-5 and TRBJ1-2; D possibly corresponds to TRBD1 (5 bases). Trimming took 4 bases from V and 0 from J, leaving 7 bases between them. This CDR3 spans 13 amino acids. Germline lookup yields CDR1 SGHKS and CDR2 YYEKEE (reference sequence). The CDR3 loop is CASSRTSNYGYTF. The CDR3 nucleotides are TGTGCCAGCAGCCGGACATCTAACTATGGCTACACCTTC.

The chain joins TRBV7-2 to TRBJ2-3; tentatively, D is TRBD2 (5 bases). CDR3 length: 15 amino acids. The germline V gene encodes CDR1 SGHTA and CDR2 FQGNSA. The germline V and J ends were trimmed by 5 bases and 4 bases, with 16 bases remaining between them. CDR3 sequence: CASSTGLAVADTQYF. CDR3 sequence (DNA): TGTGCCAGCAGCACGGGATTAGCCGTCGCAGATACGCAGTATTTT.